The text below deals with one T cell receptor beta chain. The data derive from a study of blood T cells in healthy people across ages. Alongside a J-beta primer mix, a sample-barcoded 5' primer served in a second PCR lasting about 7 to 11 cycles. Each cDNA molecule, via a template-switch adaptor with 12 random nucleotides, was tagged. MiXCR, applied by TCRdb to the 5' RACE reads, yields one record per CDR3 protein. The repertoire has some 1,000,000 distinct CDR3 sequences, almost 25% of them found once; the top ten carry about 0.8%. Germline V gene lookup returns CDR1 LNHNV and CDR2 YYDKDF (reference sequence). V lost 2 bases, J lost 0 bases, and 16 bases lay in between. This CDR3 has 17 residues. These data also featured in a second study, about T cells of mothers and their children. From that report: RNA was extracted, and all of it went into cDNA synthesis at roughly 1.4 ug per 15 ul. Reads obtained per mother exceeded 8.5 million TCR beta CDR3 reads, with about 3 million obtained per child.

The sample comprised blood. The chain recombines TRBV15 with TRBJ1-2; no definite D call. The source of this sequence is a girl aged 2 to 10 in good health. The CDR3 spells CATSRPSSPVPNYGYTF. CDR3 nucleotides: TGTGCCACCAGCAGACCCTCGAGCCCCGTTCCTAACTATGGCTACACCTTC.